The T cell receptor beta chain described here comes from a study of T cell repertoires in cytomegalovirus infection. General study findings and limits: The ex vivo response showed dominance by HLA-C-restricted CMV-specific TCR beta clonotypes. The study identified carriers of CMV plus the relevant HLA from cumulative public TCR beta family frequency.

CDR3 length equals 16 residues. Germline V gene data show CDR1 as SGHAT and CDR2 as FQNNGV. Trimming took 4 bases from V and 0 from J, leaving 13 bases between them. TCRdb reanalysed the reads using MiXCR and keeps one entry per CDR3 protein. The sample yields some 700,000 distinct CDR3 sequences, roughly a third seen once. There are a few counts of this clonotype. Its matching antigen is unknown. The chain is built from TRBV11-2 and TRBJ2-1; a possible D gene is TRBD1 (5 bases). The origin of this receptor is a human donor in good health (CMV status not recorded). Some clones in this sample may be carry-over from other donors' samples. The sequencing used cultured PBMCs, collected from culture after CMV antigen stimulation. CDR3 DNA: TGTGCCAGCAGCTGGGGCTCAAGTCCCTCCTACAATGAGCAGTTCTTC. It yields the protein CASSWGSSPSYNEQFF. The full variable domain, with the rest looked up from reference TRBV11-2 and TRBJ2-1, is EAGVAQSPRYKIIEKRQSVAFWCNPISGHATLYWYQQILGQGPKLLIQFQNNGVVDDSQLPKDRFSAERLKGVDSTLKIQPAKLEDSAVYLCASSWGSSPSYNEQFFGPGTRLTVL.